This T cell receptor beta chain appears in the sequencing data of a study of early T cells in non-severe SARS-CoV-2 infection. Notes on the study in general: VDJdb matching favored anti-spike CD8 responses, missing private and CD4 specificities.

Individual cDNA molecules carried attached unique molecular identifiers. TCRdb fed the 5' RACE reads into MiXCR, producing one record per CDR3 protein. This table has tens of thousands of distinct CDR3 sequences, around 7% appearing once. The CDR3 runs 13 residues. From germline, CDR1 is MNHNY and CDR2 SVGAGI (reference sequence). Trimming shortened V by 4 bases and J by 4 bases, and 10 bases separated the two germline ends. This clonotype came up many times. Its specificity is unknown. The receptor was derived from an adult who was a healthcare worker with PCR-confirmed SARS-CoV-2 infection or an uninfected control (not recorded which). The V call is TRBV6-6, the J call TRBJ2-5; D is possibly TRBD1 (6 bases). Sequenced: whole blood. CDR3 sequence reads: CASSFGTTETQYF. CDR3 nucleotides: TGTGCCAGCAGTTTCGGGACAACAGAGACCCAGTACTTC.